This T cell receptor (beta chain) was recovered during a study of CD8 T cells in Susac syndrome. Details on this clonotype: The antigen is unknown. An end of the junction differs from the germline gene, which may be a read error.

Sequencing of TCR beta was performed on blood CD8+ T cells and on blood CD4+ T cells. Matched for age and sex, the controls were healthy donors. The CD8+ and CD4+ T cells were isolated magnetically using a negative isolation approach, whereas the TEMRA cells were enriched by FACS. The germline V gene has CDR1 MNHNY and CDR2 SVGAGI (reference sequence). The CDR3 length is 14 residues. Study-wide findings and caveats: It was acknowledged in the study that its TCR sequencing and HLA analysis involved a relatively small number of individuals.

When the RNA was reverse transcribed, random hexamers were used with an input of roughly 0.45 to 1 ug. Each CDR3 protein gets one entry after TCRdb re-called the immunoSEQ multiplex PCR reads with MiXCR. In the table there are some 60,000 distinct CDR3 sequences, approximately 94% of which are singletons. The chain couples TRBV6-6 to TRBJ2-7, with D possibly TRBD1 on 6 matching bases. Specimen: CD8+ T cells from PBMCs. This TCR came from a human donor in good health. CDR3 loop: CASSTGFSSYEQHF. The DNA for the CDR3 is TGTGCCAGCAGCACAGGGTTTAGCTCCTACGAGCAGCACTTC.